This section outlines one T cell receptor (beta chain) sequence together with its context. Its cognate antigen is unknown. Germline is not matched at one junction end, which may reflect a read error. Germline assignment: CDR1 SGDLS and CDR2 YYNGEE. This CDR3 contains 15 residues. The use of a sample-barcoded 5' primer and a J-beta primer mix characterized a second PCR of roughly 7 to 11 cycles. Each TCR beta cDNA got a 12-nucleotide random molecular identifier. TCRdb redid the calling of the 5' RACE reads with MiXCR, one entry per CDR3 protein. The table has about 640,000 distinct CDR3 sequences, 58% seen once. The sample comes from a study of blood T cells in healthy people across ages. Study-wide findings and caveats: Observed TCR beta diversity per million T cells went down as age went up. This fall followed a roughly linear course with age.

The extraction recovered at least 5 micrograms of total RNA per sample. The TCR sequence derives from a man aged 60 to 69 in good health. The rearrangement uses TRBV9 and TRBJ2-1; D gene unclear. Sequenced input: blood. In DNA form, the CDR3 reads TGTGCCTGCAGCGTAAGGGTGGAAAGCTACAATGAGCAGTTCTTC. It encodes CACSVRVESYNEQFF. Filled out from reference TRBV9 and TRBJ2-1, the complete variable domain reads DSGVTQTPKHLITATGQRVTLRCSPRSGDLSVYWYQQSLDQGLQFLIQYYNGEERAKGNILERFSAQQFPDLHSELNLSSLELGDSALYFCACSVRVESYNEQFFGPGTRLTVL.